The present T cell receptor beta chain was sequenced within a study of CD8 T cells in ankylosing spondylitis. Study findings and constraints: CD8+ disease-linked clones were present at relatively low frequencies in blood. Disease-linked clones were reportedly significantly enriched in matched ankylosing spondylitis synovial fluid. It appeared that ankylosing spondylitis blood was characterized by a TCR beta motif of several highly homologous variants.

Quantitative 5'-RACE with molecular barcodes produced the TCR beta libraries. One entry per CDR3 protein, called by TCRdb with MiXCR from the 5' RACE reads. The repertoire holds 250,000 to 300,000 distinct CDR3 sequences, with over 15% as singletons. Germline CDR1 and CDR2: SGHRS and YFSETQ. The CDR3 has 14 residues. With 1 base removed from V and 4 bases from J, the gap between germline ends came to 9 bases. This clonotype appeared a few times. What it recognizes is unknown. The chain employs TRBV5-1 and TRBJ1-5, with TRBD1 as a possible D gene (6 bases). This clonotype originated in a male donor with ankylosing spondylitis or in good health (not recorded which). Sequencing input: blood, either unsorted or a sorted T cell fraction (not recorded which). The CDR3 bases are TGCGCCAGCAGCTTGACAGGGCAAAATCAGCCCCAGCATTTT. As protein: CASSLTGQNQPQHF.